Below, one TCR beta chain is given with its context. The sample originates from a study of blood T cell repertoires in COVID-19. At the level of the study: Some COVID-19 samples were acute and others convalescent; all came from the United States, Italy and Spain.

In the original processing: How many nucleated cells were present was estimated from reference gene primer amplification. Produced via immunoSEQ multiplex PCR; TCRdb's table is partial and in-frame only. V and J calls and clone size come straight from that table; D and trimming were deduced from the DNA. The profile covers 90,000 to 100,000 clones, with 85% appearing a single time and approximately 40% taken by the ten largest. V dropped 6 bases and J dropped 7; count of bases not matched to a gene: 14. CDR1 is MDHEN and CDR2 is SYDVKM in the germline V gene. This CDR3 comprises 16 residues. Material: peripheral blood. This TCR was sampled from a man older than 75 with acute or convalescent COVID-19. V is TRBV28 and J is TRBJ1-4, with TRBD1 matching over 7 bases. CDR3 sequence reads: CASRTGNRGRGEKLFF. In nucleotides, the CDR3 is TGTGCCAGCAGAACAGGAAACAGGGGTCGAGGTGAAAAACTGTTTTTT.